What follows describes a single T cell receptor beta chain. Its target is unknown. Germline V gene data show CDR1 as KGHSH and CDR2 as LQKENI. This CDR3 has 19 residues. V lost 6 bases to trimming and J lost 0 bases; unmatched junction nucleotides: 15. The entry originates in a study of shared clonotypes between healthy human individuals. Study results and caveats: Generation probability values for non-shared clonotypes were lower than those for clonotypes shared by all four donors. The rarefaction results pointed to incomplete sorted-subset sequencing despite large depth.

TCRdb's copy holds only in-frame clones and misses some; the assay was immunoSEQ multiplex PCR. The sample shows about 2 million clones, 85% to 95% of them seen only once. Naive-designated CD8 cells lacked CD45RO, were positively enriched for CCR7, and omitted terminally differentiated effector memory CD45RA+ cells. All donors qualified as healthy HIV-negative adults and had experienced no recent acute infections or vaccinations. This chain connects TRBV18 to TRBJ2-1, with TRBD2 matching 9 bases. Sequenced: naive CD8+ T cells sorted from blood. The clonotype was recovered from a man younger than 35 in good health. The CDR3 DNA follows: TGTGCCAGCTCCCACGGTATACCGGGACTAGCTCCCTCCTACAATGAGCAGTTCTTC. Protein: CASSHGIPGLAPSYNEQFF.